A selection of T cell receptor beta chains follows, all from one sample in a study of early stage breast cancer tumors. Profiling relied on immunoSEQ multiplex PCR, and the TCRdb table lists in-frame clones only, not all of them. The data show tens of thousands of clones, with 80% to 95% seen just once and approximately 5% held by the top ten. Sequenced material: blood. The receptor set was obtained from a person aged 70 to 79 with breast cancer. Both conserved end residues are part of each CDR3. The D gene is left open where the match is weak. A row's size may be missing; if present it is once, few, many or a size class.

d_call	j_call	clone_size	v_call	cdr3_aa	cdr3_nt
TRBD2	TRBJ2-1	once	TRBV2	CASSEGLAFPSSYNEQFF	TGTGCCAGCAGTGAGGGACTAGCATTTCCTAGCTCCTACAATGAGCAGTTCTTC
.	TRBJ1-2	.	TRBV19	CASSIGLDSFYGYTF	TGTGCCAGTAGTATAGGTCTCGACAGTTTCTATGGCTACACCTTC
TRBD1	TRBJ2-2	.	TRBV4-2	CASGQGTGELFF	TGTGCCAGTGGACAGGGCACCGGGGAGCTGTTTTTT
TRBD1	TRBJ1-3	.	TRBV5-1	CASSSDRGPGNTIYF	TGCGCCAGCAGTTCGGACAGGGGCCCTGGAAACACCATATATTTT
TRBD2	TRBJ2-1	.	TRBV7-9	CASSFRTSGTGNEQFF	TGTGCCAGCAGCTTTAGGACTAGCGGGACGGGAAATGAGCAGTTCTTC
.	TRBJ2-1	.	TRBV6-5	CASSYSTGSAYNEQFF	TGTGCCAGCAGTTACTCGACGGGAAGTGCCTACAATGAGCAGTTCTTC
.	TRBJ1-1	.	TRBV19	CASSMDTVGTEAFF	TGTGCCAGTAGTATGGACACGGTGGGCACTGAAGCTTTCTTT
.	TRBJ2-2	.	TRBV28	CASSVGGTGELFF	TGTGCCAGCAGTGTCGGGGGTACCGGGGAGCTGTTTTTT
.	TRBJ2-5	once	TRBV5-1	CASSFPGTLQETQYF	TGCGCCAGCAGCTTCCCCGGGACACTCCAAGAGACCCAGTACTTC
.	TRBJ2-7	.	TRBV7-9	CASSNGGTAYEQYF	TGTGCCAGCAGCAATGGCGGGACAGCCTACGAGCAGTACTTC
.	TRBJ2-1	.	TRBV4-1	CASSLPPSAYYNEQFF	TGCGCCAGCAGCCTACCTCCTAGCGCCTATTACAATGAGCAGTTCTTC
.	TRBJ1-6	few	TRBV19	CASSISQGSNSPLHF	TGTGCCAGTAGTATAAGCCAGGGGAGCAATTCACCCCTCCACTTT
TRBD2	TRBJ2-1	.	TRBV7-2	CASSLARGGADEQFF	TGTGCCAGCAGCTTAGCCCGCGGGGGGGCCGATGAGCAGTTCTTC
TRBD2	TRBJ2-3	.	TRBV7-8	CASSPRLAGGSTDTQYF	TGTGCCAGCAGCCCGCGACTAGCGGGGGGGAGCACAGATACGCAGTATTTT
.	TRBJ2-3	.	TRBV29-1	CSVLAAFSTDTQYF	TGCAGCGTTTTGGCGGCCTTTAGCACAGATACGCAGTATTTT
TRBD2	TRBJ2-5	.	TRBV9	CASSPRGGGGLETQYF	TGTGCCAGCAGCCCCAGGGGCGGGGGGGGTTTAGAGACCCAGTACTTC
.	TRBJ1-1	.	TRBV27	CASSFAGIGTEAFF	TGTGCCAGCAGTTTCGCAGGGATCGGCACTGAAGCTTTCTTT
TRBD2	TRBJ2-3	.	TRBV10-3	CAIRTLAGSSTDTQYF	TGTGCCATCAGAACATTAGCGGGGTCTAGCACAGATACGCAGTATTTT
TRBD1	TRBJ2-7	.	TRBV19	CASSINRQGTDEQYF	TGTGCCAGTAGTATTAATAGACAGGGTACCGACGAGCAGTACTTC
.	TRBJ1-5	.	TRBV6-6	CASSPRFNQPQHF	TGTGCCAGCAGTCCCCGGTTCAATCAGCCCCAGCATTTT
TRBD2	TRBJ2-1	.	TRBV12-5	CASGLVDLAGGGGYNEQFF	TGTGCTAGTGGTTTGGTAGATTTAGCGGGAGGGGGAGGCTACAATGAGCAGTTCTTC
.	TRBJ2-7	.	TRBV7-2	CASSLGLVFEQYF	TGTGCCAGCAGCTTAGGACTAGTTTTCGAGCAGTACTTC
.	TRBJ2-1	.	TRBV7-2	CASSLGRVTRMYNEQFF	TGTGCCAGCAGCTTAGGACGGGTCACTCGAATGTACAATGAGCAGTTCTTC
TRBD1	TRBJ1-4	.	TRBV7-8	CASSSAWDRAEKLFF	TGTGCCAGCAGCTCTGCCTGGGACAGGGCTGAAAAACTGTTTTTT
.	TRBJ1-3	.	TRBV19	CASSIYPPRAGNTIYF	TGTGCCAGTAGTATCTACCCCCCCAGGGCGGGAAACACCATATATTTT
TRBD1	TRBJ1-6	.	TRBV4-3	CASSQDRTGYSPLHF	TGCGCCAGCAGCCAAGATAGGACAGGGTATTCACCCCTCCACTTT
.	TRBJ2-5	.	TRBV6-5	CASRQGQETQYF	TGTGCCAGCAGACAGGGCCAAGAGACCCAGTACTTC
.	TRBJ2-2	.	TRBV4-2	CASSQVRPDNTGELFF	TGTGCCAGCAGCCAAGTCAGGCCAGATAACACCGGGGAGCTGTTTTTT
.	TRBJ2-1	.	TRBV25-1	CASSPRPDNEQFF	TGTGCCAGCTCCCCGAGGCCCGACAATGAGCAGTTCTTC
TRBD1	TRBJ1-1	once	TRBV6-5	CASSRGTAGGTEAFF	TGTGCCAGCAGTCGCGGGACAGCGGGGGGAACTGAAGCTTTCTTT
.	TRBJ1-2	once	TRBV7-9	CASSLETFYGYTF	TGTGCCAGCAGCTTAGAGACATTTTATGGCTACACCTTC
TRBD1	TRBJ2-1	once	TRBV30	CAWAGGFGDEQFF	TGTGCCTGGGCAGGGGGCTTCGGCGATGAGCAGTTCTTC
TRBD2	TRBJ2-1	.	TRBV30	CAWTGSGNAYNEQFF	TGTGCCTGGACAGGGAGCGGGAACGCGTACAATGAGCAGTTCTTC
TRBD1	TRBJ1-2	.	TRBV19	CASSITGGAGYGYTF	TGTGCCAGTAGTATTACAGGGGGCGCTGGCTATGGCTACACCTTC
TRBD1	TRBJ2-6	.	TRBV19	CASTSGTGRGSGANVLTF	TGTGCCAGTACCTCCGGGACAGGGAGAGGATCTGGGGCCAACGTCCTGACTTTC
.	TRBJ1-3	once	TRBV29-1	CSVERGYGNTIYF	TGCAGCGTTGAAAGGGGGTACGGAAACACCATATATTTT
.	TRBJ2-1	.	TRBV7-2	CASSLMYSEQFF	TGTGCCAGCAGCTTAATGTATTCTGAGCAGTTCTTC
TRBD2	TRBJ2-7	.	TRBV5-4	CASSPGLAGDEQYF	TGTGCCAGCAGTCCGGGACTAGCGGGAGACGAGCAGTACTTC
.	TRBJ2-1	.	TRBV7-3	CASSHQSPDEQFF	TGTGCCAGCAGCCACCAGTCACCCGATGAGCAGTTCTTC
.	TRBJ1-2	.	TRBV30	CAWRAVGASGYTF	TGTGCCTGGAGAGCCGTTGGAGCTAGTGGCTACACCTTC
.	TRBJ1-2	.	TRBV5-4	CASSPGPGRDYGYTF	TGTGCCAGCAGCCCCGGGCCTGGCAGGGACTATGGCTACACCTTC
.	TRBJ2-7	.	TRBV5-1	CASSPGGAISYEQYF	TGCGCCAGCAGCCCTGGGGGGGCCATCTCCTACGAGCAGTACTTC
.	TRBJ1-3	.	TRBV25-1	CASSEEASGNTIYF	TGTGCCAGCAGTGAAGAGGCCTCTGGAAACACCATATATTTT
.	TRBJ1-3	.	TRBV4-1	CASSQGGQTSSGNTIYF	TGCGCCAGCAGCCAAGGTGGGCAGACTAGCTCTGGAAACACCATATATTTT
TRBD2	TRBJ2-2	.	TRBV7-9	CASSFPTSGGLTGELFF	TGTGCCAGCAGCTTTCCGACTAGCGGGGGGCTCACCGGGGAGCTGTTTTTT
TRBD1	TRBJ2-4	.	TRBV7-7	CASSLSFTGAGDIQYF	TGTGCTAGCAGCTTATCCTTTACAGGGGCCGGTGACATTCAGTACTTC
.	TRBJ1-1	.	TRBV21-1	CASSPRSLRTEAFF	TGTGCCAGCAGCCCCCGATCGTTGCGCACTGAAGCTTTCTTT
.	TRBJ2-1	few	TRBV10-1	CASSDPGRRNEQFF	TGCGCCAGCAGTGATCCAGGGCGGCGGAATGAGCAGTTCTTC
.	TRBJ1-5	.	TRBV21-1	CASSTRRGRNQPQHF	TGTGCCAGCAGCACCCGGCGGGGTCGCAATCAGCCCCAGCATTTT
.	TRBJ2-2	.	TRBV15	CATSPHGRELFF	TGTGCCACCAGCCCGCACGGACGGGAGCTGTTTTTT